The table lists the clone carrying this T cell receptor (beta chain) with many counts. The sample comes from a study of read filtering for tumor transcriptome and immune sequencing. Study-wide background: Among patients, 17 were male and about 15 female, aged about 47 to 85 (mean about 66).

Molecular barcoded adaptors covering alpha/delta and beta/gamma chains were used on 400 ng RNA. TCRdb fed the reads into MiXCR, producing one record per CDR3 protein. The table lists around 130,000 distinct CDR3 sequences, 13% of them singletons. The CDR3 is 18 residues long. Trimming shortened V by 3 bases and J by 5 bases, and 23 bases separated the two germline ends. Germline loops: CDR1 MNHEY, CDR2 SMNVEV (reference sequence). Sampling of bone marrow took place during active disease in every patient. This clonotype was sampled from a donor at least 40 years old with multiple myeloma. The sequenced material came from a population of CD138-negative cells sorted from bone marrow. The chain recombines TRBV27 with TRBJ2-1, with D possibly being TRBD2 (5 bases). This chain's CDR3 is CASSFRAALAPFDNEQFF. Here the CDR3 DNA reads TGTGCCAGCAGTTTTCGAGCCGCCTTAGCGCCTTTCGACAATGAGCAGTTCTTC.